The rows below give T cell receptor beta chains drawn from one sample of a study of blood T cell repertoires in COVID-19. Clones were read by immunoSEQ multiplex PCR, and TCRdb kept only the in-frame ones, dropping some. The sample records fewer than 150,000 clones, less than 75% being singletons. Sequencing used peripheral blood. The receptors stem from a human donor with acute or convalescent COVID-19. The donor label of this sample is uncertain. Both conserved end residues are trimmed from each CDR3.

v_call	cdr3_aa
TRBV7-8	ASSRSEAF
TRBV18	ASSPTGGNTEAF
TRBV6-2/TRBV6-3	ASSPRQGRNSPLH
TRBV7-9	ASSLGLAASTDTQY
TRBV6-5	AIPGERSSYNEQF
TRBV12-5	ASALIGLAGGMDTQY
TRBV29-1	SARGATDTQY
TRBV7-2	ASSPGPSAGTQY
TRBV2	ASSTPLGGFPMNTEAF
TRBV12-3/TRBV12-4	ASSRTATYGYT
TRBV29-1	SVNSGTSGTQY
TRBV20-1	SAPDTEAF
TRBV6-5	ATSDGDSGANVLT
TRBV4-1	ASSQRLSQNTGELF
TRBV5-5	ASSLGLQGYQPQH
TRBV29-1	SVEDRQGMNTEAF
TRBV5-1	ASRRTGHQETQY
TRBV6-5	ASTGPGHNEQF
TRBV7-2	ASSPGLAQETQY
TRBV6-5	ASSYTGGQSQPQH
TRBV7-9	ASSSFWGGNTEAF
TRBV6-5	ATTGNTEAF
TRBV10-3	ATGGNNSPLH
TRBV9	ASSVNTGGRETQY
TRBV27	ASSPGAGDTDTQY
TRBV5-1	ASSPRQGYGYT
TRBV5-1	ASRRQGSLSGPGTDTQY
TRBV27	ASSSRQVRASSYNSPLH
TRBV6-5	ASKKEVRGQPQH
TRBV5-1	ASSLDGYGYT
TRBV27	ASSLSAKAAGWSQPQH
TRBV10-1	ASRVEGRSTEAF
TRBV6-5	ASSYSNREF
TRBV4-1	ASTFVGQSNSPLH
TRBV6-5	ASSYRQTGFDEQF
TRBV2	ASSEPGQTLAKNIQY
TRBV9	ASSVATSGGAETDTQY
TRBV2	ANVIPGQGSEAF
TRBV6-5	ASSYSTGTTEAF
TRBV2	ASSPRYDRGIGIRNYGYT
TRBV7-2	ASSLARGIGSVVSQPQH
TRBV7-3	ASSGQGINEQF
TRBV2	ASSKTGEINYGYT
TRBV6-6	ASVLGSNQPQH
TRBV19	ASSVGRDRLYNEQF
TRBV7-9	ASSLPRTSGNEQF
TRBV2	ASSVTGTGAKNIQY